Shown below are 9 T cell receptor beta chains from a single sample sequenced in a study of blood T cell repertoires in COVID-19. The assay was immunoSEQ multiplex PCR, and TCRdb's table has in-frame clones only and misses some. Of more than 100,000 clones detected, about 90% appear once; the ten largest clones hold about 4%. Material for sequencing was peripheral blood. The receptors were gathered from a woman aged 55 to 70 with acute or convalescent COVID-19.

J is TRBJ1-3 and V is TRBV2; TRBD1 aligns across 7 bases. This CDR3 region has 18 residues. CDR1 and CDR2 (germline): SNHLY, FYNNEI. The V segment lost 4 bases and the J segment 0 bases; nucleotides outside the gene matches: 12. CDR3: CASSVGQVRAHSGNTIYF. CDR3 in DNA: TGTGCCAGCAGTGTTGGACAGGTTCGTGCCCACTCTGGAAACACCATATATTTT.

CDR3 DNA: TGTGCCAGCGGACTTCCCGTCTCTGGAAACACCATATATTTT. Encoded protein: CASGLPVSGNTIYF. The rearrangement joins TRBV19 to TRBJ1-3; D ambiguous. The germline V gene has CDR1 LNHDA and CDR2 SQIVND (reference sequence). The CDR3 runs to 14 residues. The V and J ends lost 9 bases and 0 bases respectively, with 12 bases between them.

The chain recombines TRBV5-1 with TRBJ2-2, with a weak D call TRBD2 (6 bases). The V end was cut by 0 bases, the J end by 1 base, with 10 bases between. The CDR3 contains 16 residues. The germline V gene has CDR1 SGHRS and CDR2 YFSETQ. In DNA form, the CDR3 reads TGCGCCAGCAGCTTGGTTCGAGCGGGGAACACCGGGGAGCTGTTTTTT. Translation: CASSLVRAGNTGELFF.

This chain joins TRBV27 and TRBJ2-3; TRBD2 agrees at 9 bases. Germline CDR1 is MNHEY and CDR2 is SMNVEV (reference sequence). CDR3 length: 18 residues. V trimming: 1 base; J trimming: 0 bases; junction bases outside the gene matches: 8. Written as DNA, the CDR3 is TGTGCCAGCAGTTTATTCGGGATTAGCGGGAGTAGCACAGATACGCAGTATTTT. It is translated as CASSLFGISGSSTDTQYF.

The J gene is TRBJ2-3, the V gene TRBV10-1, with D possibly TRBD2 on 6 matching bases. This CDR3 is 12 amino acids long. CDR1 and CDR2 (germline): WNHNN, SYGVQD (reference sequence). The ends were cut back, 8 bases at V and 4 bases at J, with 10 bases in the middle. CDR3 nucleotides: TGCGCCAGCGGGGGGACGGCAGATACGCAGTATTTT. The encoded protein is CASGGTADTQYF.

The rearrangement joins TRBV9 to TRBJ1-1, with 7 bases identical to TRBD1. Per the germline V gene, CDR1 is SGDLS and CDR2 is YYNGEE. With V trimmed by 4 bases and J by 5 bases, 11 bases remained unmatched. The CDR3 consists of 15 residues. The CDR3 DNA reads TGTGCCAGCAGCTCGACTCACTTCAGGGGGACTGAAGCTTTCTTT. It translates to CASSSTHFRGTEAFF.

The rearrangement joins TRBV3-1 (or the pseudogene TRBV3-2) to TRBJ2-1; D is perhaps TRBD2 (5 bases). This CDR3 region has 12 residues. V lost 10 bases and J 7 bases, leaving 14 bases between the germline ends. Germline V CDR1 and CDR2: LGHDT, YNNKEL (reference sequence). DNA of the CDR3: TGTGCCACCAGAGGGCCGGGGAATGAGCAGTTCTTC. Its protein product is CATRGPGNEQFF.

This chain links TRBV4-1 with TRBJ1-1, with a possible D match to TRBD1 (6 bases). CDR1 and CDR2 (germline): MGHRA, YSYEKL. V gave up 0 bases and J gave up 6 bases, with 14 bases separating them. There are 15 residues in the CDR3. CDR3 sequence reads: CASSQETGMGPEAFF. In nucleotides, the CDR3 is TGCGCCAGCAGCCAAGAAACAGGGATGGGGCCTGAAGCTTTCTTT.

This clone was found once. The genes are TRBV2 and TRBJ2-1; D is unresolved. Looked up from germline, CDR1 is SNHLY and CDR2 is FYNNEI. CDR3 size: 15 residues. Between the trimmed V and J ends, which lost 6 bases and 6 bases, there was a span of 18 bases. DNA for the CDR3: TGTGCCAGCAGCCGCCAACCTCCTCCGGGCAATGAGCAGTTCTTC. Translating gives CASSRQPPPGNEQFF.